Below, 18 T cell receptor beta chains from the same sample are listed, as sequenced in a study of T cells in Graves' hyperthyroidism and ophthalmopathy. Researchers took RNA transcripts and amplified the TCR beta CDR3 regions from them. When the TCR CDR3 underwent first-round RT-PCR, the HTBI primer set was used. TCRdb recomputed calls from the multiplex PCR reads with MiXCR, one row per CDR3 protein. The sample carries about 560,000 distinct CDR3 sequences, 16% recorded once. Sample: blood. The source of these receptors is a woman between 18 and 29 years old with Graves' hyperthyroidism.

This clonotype was detected many times. The CDR3 sequence is CASSQTSGAPYEQYF. The CDR3 DNA is TGCGCCAGCAGCCAGACGTCAGGGGCCCCCTACGAGCAGTACTTC. This chain connects TRBV5-1 to TRBJ2-7; tentative D call: TRBD1 (6 bases). Trimming removed 4 bases from V and 2 bases from J, with 16 bases in between. The CDR3 is 15 residues long. The germline V gene has CDR1 SGHRS and CDR2 YFSETQ. The full variable domain, its missing parts supplied by reference TRBV5-1 and TRBJ2-7, is KAGVTQTPRYLIKTRGQQVTLSCSPISGHRSVSWYQQTPGQGLQFLFEYFSETQRNKGNFPGRFSGRQFSNSRSEMNVSTLELGDSALYLCASSQTSGAPYEQYFGPGTRLTVT.

This clonotype was seen ten or more times. The rearrangement uses TRBV6-1 and TRBJ2-5; possible D gene TRBD1, 5 bases. The CDR3 contains 11 residues. V was pared by 11 bases and J by 2 bases, with 9 bases between. The germline V gene encodes CDR1 MNHNS and CDR2 SASEGT. DNA of the CDR3: TGTGCCGACAGCATACAAGAGACCCAGTACTTC. This translates into CADSIQETQYF.

The chain carries TRBV14 and TRBJ2-1; D might be TRBD1 (5 bases). This CDR3 comprises 15 residues. Between the trimmed V and J ends, which lost 2 bases and 5 bases, there was a span of 13 bases. The germline gives CDR1 SGHDN, CDR2 FVKESK. The CDR3 here is CASSQLGREDNEQFF. CDR3 in DNA: TGTGCCAGCAGCCAATTGGGCAGGGAAGACAATGAGCAGTTCTTC.

This clonotype was seen more than once but under ten times. The rearrangement uses TRBV19 and TRBJ1-3, with TRBD1 as a possible D gene (5 bases). CDR3 length: 15 residues. Germline lookup yields CDR1 LNHDA and CDR2 SQIVND (reference sequence). Trimming took off 3 bases at V and 7 bases at J, with 16 bases between the two ends. DNA of the CDR3: TGTGCCAGTAGTATGGGAGCAGGGCGGGCGAACACCATATATTTT. Translation: CASSMGAGRANTIYF.

The chain carries TRBV10-2 and TRBJ2-5; D ambiguous. This CDR3 is 10 amino acids long. Germline V gene data show CDR1 as WSHSY and CDR2 as SAAADI. V lost 10 bases and J 4 bases, leaving 7 bases between the germline ends. In DNA form, the CDR3 reads TGCGCCACCAGCGCAGAGACCCAGTACTTC. Encoded protein: CATSAETQYF.

There are many counts of this clonotype. The chain recombines TRBV20-1 with TRBJ1-1; 8 bases map to TRBD1. The trim removed 0 bases at V and 0 bases at J, leaving 3 bases unmatched. Germline V lookup: CDR1 DFQATT, CDR2 SNEGSKA (reference sequence). The CDR3 totals 15 residues. The CDR3 spells CSARDQGAVNTEAFF. As DNA, the CDR3 is TGCAGTGCTAGAGATCAGGGGGCGGTGAACACTGAAGCTTTCTTT.

This clonotype showed up many times. The chain links TRBV7-2 to TRBJ1-2; TRBD1 might be the D (5 bases). This CDR3 has 14 residues. V dropped 2 bases and J dropped 8 bases, with 15 bases sitting between them. Per germline, CDR1 SGHTA and CDR2 FQGNSA. CDR3 sequence (DNA): TGTGCCAGCAGCTTAAGTAGGGGCCGTGAGGGCTACACCTTC. Protein: CASSLSRGREGYTF.

This clonotype was recorded at least ten times. The chain recombines TRBV11-2 with TRBJ1-1, with D tentatively TRBD1 (6 bases). This CDR3 is 17 amino acids long. Per the germline V gene, CDR1 is SGHAT and CDR2 is FQNNGV. V lost 3 bases, J lost 1 base, and 18 bases lay in between. The CDR3 coding sequence is TGTGCCAGCAGCTTGAGCTCCTCAGGGGCTCCGAACACTGAAGCTTTCTTT. Protein: CASSLSSSGAPNTEAFF.

This clonotype was seen ten or more times. The chain carries TRBV28 and TRBJ1-3; D unresolved. V was cut by 2 bases and J by 0 bases, with 11 bases left in between. The CDR3 sequence is 16 residues long. Germline lookup yields CDR1 MDHEN and CDR2 SYDVKM. As DNA, the CDR3 is TGTGCCAGCAGTTTAGCAGGACGGTTCTCTGGAAACACCATATATTTT. Translation gives CASSLAGRFSGNTIYF.

As to this clonotype: The final CDR3 position lacks the conserved phenylalanine or tryptophan, pointing to a likely read error. Because the CDR3's place on the DNA is in doubt, the DNA is left out and the CDR3 is given as listed by TCRdb. The gene calls are TRBV30 and TRBJ2-1; the table gives TRBD2 as D, unverified against the DNA. The CDR3 totals 14 residues, both ends included. Germline CDR1 GTSNPN, CDR2 SVGIG (reference sequence). CDR3 amino acids: CAWSSGPPDNEQLL.

There are many counts of this clonotype. The gene calls are TRBV7-2 and TRBJ2-7; 12 bases match TRBD2. Germline assignment: CDR1 SGHTA and CDR2 FQGNSA. The junction had 4 bases not matched to a gene; V was cut back by 2 bases and J by 2 bases. The CDR3 consists of 16 residues. The CDR3 coding sequence is TGTGCCAGCAGCTTAAGGACTAGCGGGGATACCTACGAGCAGTACTTC. As protein: CASSLRTSGDTYEQYF. Together with reference TRBV7-2 and TRBJ2-7, the CDR3 gives the full variable domain: GAGVSQSPSNKVTEKGKDVELRCDPISGHTALYWYRQSLGQGLEFLIYFQGNSAPDKSGLPSDRFSAERTGGSVSTLTIQRTQQEDSAVYLCASSLRTSGDTYEQYFGPGTRLTVT.

At least ten counts were recorded for this clonotype. The chain employs TRBV11-3 and TRBJ2-5; D possibly uses TRBD1 or TRBD2 (5 bases each). The CDR3 totals 14 residues. The germline gives CDR1 SGHNT, CDR2 YENEEA. V was shortened by 4 bases and J by 4 bases, with 13 bases between the two germline ends. CDR3 DNA sequence: TGTGCCAGCAGCTCGGGACGGATGGGAGAGACCCAGTACTTC. Translated: CASSSGRMGETQYF.

This clonotype was counted a few times. DNA for the CDR3: TGTGCCAGCAGCAGACTGGACAGCCCTAATTCACCCCTCCACTTT. Amino acids: CASSRLDSPNSPLHF. The chain joins TRBV7-8 to TRBJ1-6; TRBD1 is a possible D gene (6 bases). In germline, CDR1 is SGHVS, CDR2 FQNEAQ. V shed 5 bases and J shed 6 bases, with 14 bases lying between them. CDR3 length: 15 amino acids.

This clonotype was recorded at least ten times. The V and J genes are TRBV24-1 and TRBJ1-1; D is possibly TRBD1 (5 bases). Germline CDR1 and CDR2: KGHDR and SFDVKD. The CDR3 sequence is 15 residues long. The germline V and J ends were trimmed by 3 bases and 10 bases, with 20 bases remaining between them. The CDR3, as DNA: TGTGCCACCAGTGATGGAACGGAGGAGGGGCGGAGAGCTTTCTTT. Encoded protein: CATSDGTEEGRRAFF.

This clonotype has a count of ten or more. The chain has TRBV20-1 and TRBJ1-2; D not resolved. This CDR3 comprises 13 residues. Germline V gene sequence: CDR1 DFQATT, CDR2 SNEGSKA (reference sequence). V dropped 3 bases and J dropped 1 base, with 9 bases sitting between them. DNA for the CDR3: TGCAGTGCTAGCCCGCAAATTAACTATGGCTACACCTTC. Its translation is CSASPQINYGYTF.

This clonotype appeared many times. The rearrangement uses TRBV5-6 and TRBJ2-1; D is uncertain. V dropped 1 base and J dropped 14 bases, with 13 bases sitting between them. The germline V gene has CDR1 SGHDT and CDR2 YYEEEE. CDR3 length: 12 amino acids. CDR3: CASSLTSSVEFF. CDR3 in DNA: TGTGCCAGCAGCTTGACTTCAAGCGTCGAGTTCTTC. Looking up the rest from reference TRBV5-6 and TRBJ2-1 gives the full variable domain: DAGVTQSPTHLIKTRGQQVTLRCSPKSGHDTVSWYQQALGQGPQFIFQYYEEEERQRGNFPDRFSGHQFPNYSSELNVNALLLGDSALYLCASSLTSSVEFFGPGTRLTVL.

The rearrangement joins TRBV7-8 to TRBJ1-1; TRBD1 might be the D (6 bases). This CDR3 contains 13 residues. Trimming removed 7 bases from V and 8 bases from J, with 17 bases in between. Germline assignment: CDR1 SGHVS and CDR2 FQNEAQ. CDR3 bases: TGTGCCAGCACCTCTTACGGGGGCCCGGAAGCTTTCTTT. It is translated as CASTSYGGPEAFF.

This clonotype was recorded many times. This chain links TRBV3-1 with TRBJ1-1, with D possibly TRBD1 on 5 matching bases. Germline V gives CDR1 LGHDT, CDR2 YNNKEL (reference sequence). The V gene lost 7 bases and the J gene lost 4 bases, with 13 bases spanning the gap. There are 13 residues in the CDR3. The CDR3 loop is CASNQNQGTEAFF. The CDR3, as DNA: TGTGCCAGCAACCAGAATCAGGGCACTGAAGCTTTCTTT.